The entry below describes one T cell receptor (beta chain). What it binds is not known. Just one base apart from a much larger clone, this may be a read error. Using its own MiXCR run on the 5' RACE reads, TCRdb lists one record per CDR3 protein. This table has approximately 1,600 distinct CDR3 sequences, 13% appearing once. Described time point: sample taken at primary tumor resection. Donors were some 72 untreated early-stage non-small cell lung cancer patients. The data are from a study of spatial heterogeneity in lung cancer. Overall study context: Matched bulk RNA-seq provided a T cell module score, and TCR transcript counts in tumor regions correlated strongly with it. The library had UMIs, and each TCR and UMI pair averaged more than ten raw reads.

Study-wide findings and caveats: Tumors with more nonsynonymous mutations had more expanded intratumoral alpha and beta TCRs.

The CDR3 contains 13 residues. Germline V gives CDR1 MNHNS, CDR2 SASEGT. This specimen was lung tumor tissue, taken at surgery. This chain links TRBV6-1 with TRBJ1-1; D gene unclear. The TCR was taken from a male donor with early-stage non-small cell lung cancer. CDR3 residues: CASSLTPDVEASF. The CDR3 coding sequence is TGTGCCAGCAGTTTGACCCCGGACGTGGAAGCTTCCTTT.